This T cell receptor (beta chain) was retrieved from a study of blood T cell repertoires in COVID-19 (dated by TCRdb to between 2020 and 2021). With regard to the full study: Collaborator samples came from the United States, Italy and Spain and covered acute and convalescent phases of COVID-19. Nearly every sample came with metadata listing a de-identified subject ID, COVID-19 status, age in years and sex. The material from the prospective study consisted of cDNA or gDNA derived from T cells, B-cell-depleted T cells, or PBMCs. A freely available public database, intended as a resource for researchers studying the immune response to SARS-CoV-2, is where the repertoires were released. The samples were drawn from two sources: the first 160 participants of the ongoing ImmuneRACE study, and fewer than 1,500 subjects contributed by 6 global collaborators. Where available, HLA class I and class II types were taken from metadata supplied by the sample provider and were not determined by assay-based typing. Subjects who had been exposed to COVID-19, were actively infected with it, or had recovered from it provided the deeply sampled blood TCRbeta repertoires that made up the dataset.

The study at large found these results: How much clinical and demographic metadata was included differed by source and by participant, and the metadata was provided uncurated.

Each collaborating institution followed its own protocols to collect whole blood in K2EDTA tubes. For TCRbeta analysis, collaborators shipped samples as frozen whole blood, isolated PBMCs, or DNA extracted from either of those sample types. The germline V gene encodes CDR1 SQVTM and CDR2 ANQGSEA. Spanning cysteine to phenylalanine, the CDR3 consists of 14 amino acids. Only the CDR3 DNA stays, 42 bases, in frame from base 1. Trimming leaves V shorter by 5 bases and J shorter by 9 bases, with the junction holding 9 bases beyond the gene matches. Of note for this clone: This clone's antigen is unknown. Base-call qualities are not available, and no considerably larger clone is one nucleotide away.

The immunoSEQ Assay, a bias-controlled multiplex PCR, was used to amplify TCRbeta CDR3 regions from genomic DNA. The study's own analysis went as follows. The number of nucleated cells in each sample was estimated by amplification of reference gene primers within the assay. Sequence reads were collapsed and filtered to measure the absolute abundance of every unique TCRbeta CDR3 rearrangement. For each sample, productive Simpson clonality was calculated by taking the square root of Simpson's diversity index across productive rearrangements. Not all clones reach the TCRdb copy of this immuneACCESS table, which keeps in-frame sequences only. Checked studies attribute under half of the gap to unresolved V genes and leave the rest unexplained. V and J calls and clone size come straight from that table; D and trimming were deduced from the DNA. For this sample there are about 180,000 clones; more than 70% appear just once. The top ten hold 5.5% to 7% of the sample.

Sample: peripheral blood. The rearranged chain carries TRBV29-1 and TRBJ2-4; TRBD1 lines up with 11 middle nucleotides. This receptor was taken from a man aged 50-59 years with active or convalescent COVID-19. The nucleotide sequence is given as TGCAGCGTTCCGGGACAGGGGGAAGGGAGCATTCAGTACTTC. The resulting protein is CSVPGQGEGSIQYF.